This T cell receptor beta chain was recovered during a study of CD8 T cells in seronegative destructive rheumatoid arthritis (dated by TCRdb to 2020 to 2021). The study in broad terms: Biological drugs were being received by seven of the eight CND-RA patients at the time of sampling. The study compared peripheral CD8+ TCRbeta repertoires from patients with CCP-negative destructive rheumatoid arthritis (CND-RA) against repertoires from newly diagnosed seropositive RA, seronegative RA and healthy controls. Comparison cohorts of seropositive RA, seronegative RA and healthy controls came from an earlier published TCRbeta dataset rather than new sequencing.

Broad study findings and their caveats: Without diagnostic samples, TCR repertoire differences may partly reflect poor disease control over the years rather than being present at onset. The study acknowledged the small size of the CND-RA cohort as a limitation. Across the 117,399 clonotypes tested, no public clonotype enrichment was retained after Benjamini-Hochberg correction. Once age was adjusted for, the CD8+ TCRbeta repertoires of CND-RA patients appeared less diverse and more clonal than the repertoires of other RA subtypes. A distinct set of enriched public clonotypes appeared to be carried by CND-RA patients, and this finding was interpreted by the authors as support for a separate disease subset. CND-RA repertoires showed more CMV-reactive and fewer influenza A-reactive CD8+ TCRbeta sequences than controls and other RA subtypes.

Deletion took 3 bases off V and 0 bases off J, with a span of 4 bases between the germline ends. The CDR3 measures 13 amino acids from cysteine to phenylalanine. The sequence is cut down to CDR3 DNA, 39 bases in frame from base 1. For CDR1 and CDR2, the germline V gene lists LGHNA and YNFKEQ. Following the manufacturer's instructions, genomic DNA from CD8+ cells served as the input for TCRbeta sequencing. TCRbeta sequencing used the immunoSEQ assay and was run at a genomics technology centre in Finland. As for the original processing: The clonotype tables produced by the immunoSEQ preprocessing pipeline were converted into VDJtools format, and any non-productive clonotypes were filtered out. Samples below 10,000 reads were excluded and the rest subsampled to 10,000 reads; most of the eight CND-RA samples passed. Shannon-Wiener, Simpson and clonality indices were calculated with the VDJtools CalcDiversityStats function on data subsampled to 10,000 reads. To infer antigen specificity, non-singleton TCRbeta clonotypes were hard-matched against VDJdb, meaning no mismatches were allowed. CDR3 sequences that differed by one amino acid (Hamming distance 1) were grouped together into clusters with potentially shared antigen targets. Public clonotypes were tested for group enrichment with one-sided Fisher's exact tests after resampling groups to six samples, repeated ten times. This is the immuneACCESS table as TCRdb keeps it, with only in-frame sequences that have V and J called. A part of the clones is gone; compared with another copy, unresolved V genes explain less than half, and the rest is unexplained. That table is the source of V, J and clone size, and D and trimming were worked out from the DNA. Counted in this sample were fewer than 5,000 clones; approximately 72% of them appeared once. Of the sample, roughly 38% falls within the top ten clones.

CND-RA patients were negative for the clinical CCP2 antibody test, and joint destruction progressed despite active therapy. Every CND-RA patient had failed conventional anti-rheumatic therapy and showed typical joint destruction in the wrists and ankles. CND-RA patients were sampled not at diagnosis but after long disease histories, which in several cases spanned decades. Each patient provided about 54 millilitres of EDTA-anticoagulated peripheral blood. Density gradient separation with Ficoll-Paque PLUS was used to isolate peripheral blood mononuclear cells. AutoMACS magnetic bead positive selection was used to isolate CD8+ cells from fresh or cryopreserved PBMCs, and purity was verified by flow cytometry. Genomic DNA was extracted with Nucleospin Tissue or Tissue XS kits and quantified on a Qubit 2.0 fluorometer. This clone was counted once. It lacks a known antigen. Base qualities are not recorded, but no much larger clone differs from it by a single base.

The clonotype comes from a woman aged 45 to 70 with seronegative destructive rheumatoid arthritis. Sequencing was performed on CD8+ T cells from blood. The V and J genes are TRBV4-2 and TRBJ2-3, with an unclear D gene assignment. The DNA reads as follows: TGTGCCAGCAGCCAGACAAGCACAGATACGCAGTATTTT. Translated, this is CASSQTSTDTQYF.